The entry below describes one T cell receptor (beta chain). The CDR3 has 11 amino acids. The germline V and J ends were trimmed by 11 bases and 5 bases, with 12 bases remaining between them. In germline, CDR1 is SNHLY, CDR2 FYNNEI. One entry per CDR3 protein, called by TCRdb with MiXCR from the RT-PCR reads. Of 110,000 or so distinct CDR3 sequences in the sample, around 33% were seen once. These data originate in a study of patients and donors after allogeneic stem cell transplantation. This clonotype was obtained from a human donor who was either an allogeneic HSCT recipient or a stem cell or donor lymphocyte infusion donor (not recorded which). It is not recorded whose cells these are; they may come from a transplant donor. The chain employs TRBV2 and TRBJ1-2, with D possibly being TRBD1 (5 bases). The sequenced material came from blood, either unsorted or a sorted T cell fraction (not recorded which). The CDR3 DNA follows: TGTGCCGGGGGGACGGTGTATGGCTACACCTTC. It codes for CAGGTVYGYTF. Full variable domain (outside the CDR3, taken from reference TRBV2 and TRBJ1-2): EPEVTQTPSHQVTQMGQEVILRCVPISNHLYFYWYRQILGQKVEFLVSFYNNEISEKSEIFDDQFSVERPDGSNFTLKIRSTKLEDSAMYFCAGGTVYGYTFGSGTRLTVV.